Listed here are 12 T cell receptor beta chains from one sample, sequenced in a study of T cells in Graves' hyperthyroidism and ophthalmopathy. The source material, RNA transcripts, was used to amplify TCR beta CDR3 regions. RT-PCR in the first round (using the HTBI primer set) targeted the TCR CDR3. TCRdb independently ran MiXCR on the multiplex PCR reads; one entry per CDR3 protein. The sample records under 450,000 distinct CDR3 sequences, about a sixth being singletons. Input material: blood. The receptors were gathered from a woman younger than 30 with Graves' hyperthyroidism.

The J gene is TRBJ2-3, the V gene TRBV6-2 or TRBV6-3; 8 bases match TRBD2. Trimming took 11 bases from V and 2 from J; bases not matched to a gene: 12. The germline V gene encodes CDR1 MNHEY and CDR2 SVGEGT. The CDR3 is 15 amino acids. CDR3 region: CASRSLAEYTDTQYF. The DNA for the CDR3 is TGTGCCTCACGATCACTAGCGGAATACACAGATACGCAGTATTTT.

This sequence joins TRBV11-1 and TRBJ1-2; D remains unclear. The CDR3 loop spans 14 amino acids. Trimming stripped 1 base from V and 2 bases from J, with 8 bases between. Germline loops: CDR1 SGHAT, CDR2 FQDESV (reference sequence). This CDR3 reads CASSLEGENYGYTF. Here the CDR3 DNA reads TGTGCCAGCAGCTTAGAGGGCGAGAACTATGGCTACACCTTC.

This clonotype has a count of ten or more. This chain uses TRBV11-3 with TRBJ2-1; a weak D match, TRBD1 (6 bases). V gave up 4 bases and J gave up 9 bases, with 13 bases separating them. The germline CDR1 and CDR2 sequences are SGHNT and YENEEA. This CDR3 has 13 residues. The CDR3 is CASSSRKDSEQFF. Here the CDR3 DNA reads TGTGCCAGCAGCTCAAGGAAGGACAGTGAGCAGTTCTTC. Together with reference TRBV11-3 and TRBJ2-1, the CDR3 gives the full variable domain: EAGVVQSPRYKIIEKKQPVAFWCNPISGHNTLYWYLQNLGQGPELLIRYENEEAVDDSQLPKDRFSAERLKGVDSTLKIQPAELGDSAVYLCASSSRKDSEQFFGPGTRLTVL.

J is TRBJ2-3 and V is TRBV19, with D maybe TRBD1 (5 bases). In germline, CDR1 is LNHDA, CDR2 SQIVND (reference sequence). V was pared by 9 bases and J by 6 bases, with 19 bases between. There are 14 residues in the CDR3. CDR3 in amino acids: CASQRRVVTDTQYF. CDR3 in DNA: TGTGCCAGCCAGCGCAGGGTCGTTACGGATACGCAGTATTTT.

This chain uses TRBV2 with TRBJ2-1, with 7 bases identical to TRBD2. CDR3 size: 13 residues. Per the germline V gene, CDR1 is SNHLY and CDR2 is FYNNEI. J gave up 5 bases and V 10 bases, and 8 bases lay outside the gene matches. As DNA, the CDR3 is TGTGCCAACGGGCGGGAGTTGCACAATGAGCAGTTCTTC. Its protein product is CANGRELHNEQFF.

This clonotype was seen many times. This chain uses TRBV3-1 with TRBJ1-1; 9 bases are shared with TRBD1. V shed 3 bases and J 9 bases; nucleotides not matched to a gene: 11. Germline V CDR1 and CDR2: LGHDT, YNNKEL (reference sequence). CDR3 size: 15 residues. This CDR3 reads CASSHGDRALPQAFF. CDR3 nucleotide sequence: TGTGCCAGCAGCCACGGGGACAGGGCTCTCCCCCAAGCTTTCTTT.

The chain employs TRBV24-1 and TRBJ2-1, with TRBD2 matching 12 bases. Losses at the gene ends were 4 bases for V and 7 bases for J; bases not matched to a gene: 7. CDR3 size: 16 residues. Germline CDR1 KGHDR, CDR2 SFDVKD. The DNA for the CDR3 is TGTGCCACCAGTGAGTTACTAGCGGGAGGAAGAAATGAGCAGTTCTTC. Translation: CATSELLAGGRNEQFF.

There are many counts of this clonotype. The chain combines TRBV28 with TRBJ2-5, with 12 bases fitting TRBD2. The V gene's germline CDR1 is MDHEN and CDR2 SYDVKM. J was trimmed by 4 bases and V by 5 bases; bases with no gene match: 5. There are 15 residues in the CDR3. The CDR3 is CASSTLAGGLETQYF. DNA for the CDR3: TGTGCCAGCAGTACTCTAGCGGGGGGGCTAGAGACCCAGTACTTC. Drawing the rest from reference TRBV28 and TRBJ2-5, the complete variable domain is DVKVTQSSRYLVKRTGEKVFLECVQDMDHENMFWYRQDPGLGLRLIYFSYDVKMKEKGDIPEGYSVSREKKERFSLILESASTNQTSMYLCASSTLAGGLETQYFGPGTRLLVL.

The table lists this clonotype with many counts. The CDR3 loop is CASSSQEWATYEQYF. The CDR3 nucleotides are TGTGCCAGCAGCTCCCAGGAGTGGGCGACCTACGAGCAGTACTTC. The chain recombines TRBV9 with TRBJ2-7; D is uncertain. Deletions cut 4 bases from V and 2 bases from J, with 16 bases between. This CDR3 has 15 residues. Germline V gene sequence: CDR1 SGDLS, CDR2 YYNGEE. Full variable domain (remainder filled in from reference TRBV9 and TRBJ2-7): DSGVTQTPKHLITATGQRVTLRCSPRSGDLSVYWYQQSLDQGLQFLIQYYNGEERAKGNILERFSAQQFPDLHSELNLSSLELGDSALYFCASSSQEWATYEQYFGPGTRLTVT.

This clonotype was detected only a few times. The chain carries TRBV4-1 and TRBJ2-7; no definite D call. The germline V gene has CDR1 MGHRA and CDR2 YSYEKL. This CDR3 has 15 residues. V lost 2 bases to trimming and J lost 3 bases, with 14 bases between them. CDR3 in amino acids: CASSQLILPFYEQYF. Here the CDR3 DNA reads TGCGCCAGCAGCCAACTGATCCTCCCCTTCTACGAGCAGTACTTC.

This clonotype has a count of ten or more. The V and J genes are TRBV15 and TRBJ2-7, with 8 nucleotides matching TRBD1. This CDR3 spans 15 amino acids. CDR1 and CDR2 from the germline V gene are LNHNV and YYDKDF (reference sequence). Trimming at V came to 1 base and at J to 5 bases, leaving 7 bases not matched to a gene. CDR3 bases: TGTGCCACCAGCAGAGGACAGGGGCTGCCTGACGAGCAGTACTTC. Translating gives CATSRGQGLPDEQYF.

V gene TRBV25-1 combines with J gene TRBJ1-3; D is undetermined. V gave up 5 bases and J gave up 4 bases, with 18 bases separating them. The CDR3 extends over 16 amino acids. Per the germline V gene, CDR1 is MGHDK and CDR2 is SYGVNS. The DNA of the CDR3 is TGTGCCAGCAGTCACTCCAGCCGTTTTTTCGGAAACACCATATATTTT. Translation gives CASSHSSRFFGNTIYF.